The clone carrying this T cell receptor beta chain appeared a single time. The sample comes from a study of cytomegalovirus exposure and HLA in healthy donors. 13 Jbeta primers and 60 Vbeta primers were used for the PCR. Generated by immunoSEQ multiplex PCR, the TCRdb table keeps only in-frame clones and is missing some. Of 150,000 or so clones listed, less than 85% were seen once; the top ten hold approximately 1.5%. CDR1 MNHNS and CDR2 SASEGT come from the germline V gene. CDR3 length: 13 amino acids. Trimming removed 11 bases from V and 7 bases from J; junction bases left unmatched: 10. The sequence was collected from a male donor in good health and CMV-seronegative. This sequence joins TRBV6-1 and TRBJ1-4, with 7 bases lining up with TRBD1. Sequenced input: PBMCs. CDR3 in amino acids: CASNVGTAEKLFF. CDR3 DNA sequence: TGTGCCTCCAATGTCGGGACAGCTGAAAAACTGTTTTTT.